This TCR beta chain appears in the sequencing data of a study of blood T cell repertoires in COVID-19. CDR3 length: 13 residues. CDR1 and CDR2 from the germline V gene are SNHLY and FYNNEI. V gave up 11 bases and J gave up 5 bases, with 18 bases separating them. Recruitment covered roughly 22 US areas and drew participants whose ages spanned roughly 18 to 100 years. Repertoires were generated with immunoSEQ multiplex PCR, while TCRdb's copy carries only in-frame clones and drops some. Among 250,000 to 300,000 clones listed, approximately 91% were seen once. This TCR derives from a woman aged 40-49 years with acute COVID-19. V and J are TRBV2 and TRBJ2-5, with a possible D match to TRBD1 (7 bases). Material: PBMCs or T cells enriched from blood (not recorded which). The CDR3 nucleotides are TGTGCCCTCGGGGGCAGGGGGTGGGAGACCCAGTACTTC. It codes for CALGGRGWETQYF. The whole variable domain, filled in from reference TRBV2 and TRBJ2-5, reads EPEVTQTPSHQVTQMGQEVILRCVPISNHLYFYWYRQILGQKVEFLVSFYNNEISEKSEIFDDQFSVERPDGSNFTLKIRSTKLEDSAMYFCALGGRGWETQYFGPGTRLLVL.